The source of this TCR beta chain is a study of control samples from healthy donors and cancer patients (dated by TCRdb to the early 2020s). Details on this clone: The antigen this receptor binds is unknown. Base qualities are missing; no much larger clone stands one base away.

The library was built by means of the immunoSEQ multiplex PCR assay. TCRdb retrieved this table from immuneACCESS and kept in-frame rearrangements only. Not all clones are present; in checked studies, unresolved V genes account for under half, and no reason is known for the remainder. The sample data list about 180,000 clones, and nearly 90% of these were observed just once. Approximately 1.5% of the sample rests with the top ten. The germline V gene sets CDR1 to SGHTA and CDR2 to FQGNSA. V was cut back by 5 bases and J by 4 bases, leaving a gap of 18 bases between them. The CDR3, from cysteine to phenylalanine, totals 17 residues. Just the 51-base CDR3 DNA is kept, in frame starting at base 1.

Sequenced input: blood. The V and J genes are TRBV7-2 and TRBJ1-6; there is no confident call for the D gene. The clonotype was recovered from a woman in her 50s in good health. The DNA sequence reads TGTGCCAGCAGCCAAGAGGGCCGGGTTGGGTATAATTCACCCCTCCACTTT. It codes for CASSQEGRVGYNSPLHF.